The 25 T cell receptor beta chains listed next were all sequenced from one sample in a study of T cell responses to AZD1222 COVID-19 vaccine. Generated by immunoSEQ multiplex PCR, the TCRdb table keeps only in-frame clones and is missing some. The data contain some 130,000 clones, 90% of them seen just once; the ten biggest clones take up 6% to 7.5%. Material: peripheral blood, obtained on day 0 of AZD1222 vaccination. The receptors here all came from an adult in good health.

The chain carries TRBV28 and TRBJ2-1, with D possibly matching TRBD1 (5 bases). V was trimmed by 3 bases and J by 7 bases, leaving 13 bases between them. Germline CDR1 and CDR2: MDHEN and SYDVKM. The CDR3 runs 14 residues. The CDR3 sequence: CASSFRVGLNEQFF. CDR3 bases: TGTGCCAGCAGTTTCAGGGTAGGTCTTAATGAGCAGTTCTTC.

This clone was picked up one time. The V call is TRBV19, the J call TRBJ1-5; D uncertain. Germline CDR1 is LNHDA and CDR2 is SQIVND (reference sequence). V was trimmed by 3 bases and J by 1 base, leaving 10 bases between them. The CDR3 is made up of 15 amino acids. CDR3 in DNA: TGTGCCAGTAGTATCACTGGGCAGAGCAATCAGCCCCAGCATTTT. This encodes CASSITGQSNQPQHF.

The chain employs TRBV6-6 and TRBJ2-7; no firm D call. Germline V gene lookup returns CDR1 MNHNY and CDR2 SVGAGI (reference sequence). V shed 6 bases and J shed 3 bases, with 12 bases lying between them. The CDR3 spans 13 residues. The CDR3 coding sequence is TGTGCCAGCAGCCCCTTGATCTACTACGAGCAGTACTTC. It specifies CASSPLIYYEQYF.

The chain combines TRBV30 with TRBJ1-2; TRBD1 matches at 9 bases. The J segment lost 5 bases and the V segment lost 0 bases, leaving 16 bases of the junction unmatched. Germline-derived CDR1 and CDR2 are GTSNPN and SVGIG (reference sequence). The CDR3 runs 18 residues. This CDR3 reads CAWSVLGDRARGKYGYTF. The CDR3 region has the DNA TGTGCCTGGAGTGTACTAGGGGACAGGGCGAGGGGGAAGTATGGCTACACCTTC.

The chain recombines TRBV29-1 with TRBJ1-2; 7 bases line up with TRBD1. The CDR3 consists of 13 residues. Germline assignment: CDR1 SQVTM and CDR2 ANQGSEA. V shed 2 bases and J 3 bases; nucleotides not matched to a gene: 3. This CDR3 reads CSVETGDHYGYTF. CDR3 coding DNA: TGCAGCGTTGAAACAGGGGACCACTATGGCTACACCTTC.

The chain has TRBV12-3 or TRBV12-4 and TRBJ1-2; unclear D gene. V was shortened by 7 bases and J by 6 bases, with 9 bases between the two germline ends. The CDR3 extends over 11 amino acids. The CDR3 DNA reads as TGTGCCAGCACCGGTCTAAATGGCTACACCTTC. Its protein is CASTGLNGYTF.

CDR3: CASSYSSVGSRDEQYF. The CDR3 DNA sequence: TGTGCCAGCAGTTACTCGAGCGTAGGGTCACGGGACGAGCAGTACTTC. This sequence joins TRBV6-5 and TRBJ2-7; D unresolved. The V end lost 0 bases, the J end lost 5 bases, and 17 bases lay between the germline ends. Germline V CDR1 and CDR2: MNHEY, SVGAGI. The CDR3 has 16 residues.

The CDR3 loop reads CASSPRGAIGNEQFF. The CDR3 DNA sequence: TGTGCCAGCAGCCCCCGGGGCGCCATCGGGAATGAGCAGTTCTTC. The chain uses TRBV11-2 and TRBJ2-1; perhaps D is TRBD1 or TRBD2 (5 bases each). Germline V CDR1 and CDR2: SGHAT, FQNNGV. CDR3 length: 15 amino acids. The germline V and J ends were trimmed by 5 bases and 7 bases, with 18 bases remaining between them.

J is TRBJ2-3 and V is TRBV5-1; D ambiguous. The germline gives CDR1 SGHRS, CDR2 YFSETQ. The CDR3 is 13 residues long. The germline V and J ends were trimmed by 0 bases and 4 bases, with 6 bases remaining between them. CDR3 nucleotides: TGCGCCAGCAGCTTGGGGAGTGCAGATACGCAGTATTTT. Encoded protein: CASSLGSADTQYF.

In DNA form, the CDR3 reads TGTGCCAGCAGCGCGATTCTGGGCGGCAGTGAGCAGTTCTTC. Its protein product is CASSAILGGSEQFF. The gene calls are TRBV9 and TRBJ2-1, with D unclear. Germline CDR1 and CDR2: SGDLS and YYNGEE. V was cut by 3 bases and J by 9 bases, with 16 bases left in between. The CDR3 is made up of 14 amino acids.

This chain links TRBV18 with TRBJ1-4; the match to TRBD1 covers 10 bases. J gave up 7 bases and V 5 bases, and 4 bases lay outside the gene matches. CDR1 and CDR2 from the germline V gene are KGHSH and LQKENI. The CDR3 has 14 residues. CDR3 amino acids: CASSIDRGLEKLFF. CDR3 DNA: TGTGCCAGCTCAATCGACAGGGGGCTTGAAAAACTGTTTTTT.

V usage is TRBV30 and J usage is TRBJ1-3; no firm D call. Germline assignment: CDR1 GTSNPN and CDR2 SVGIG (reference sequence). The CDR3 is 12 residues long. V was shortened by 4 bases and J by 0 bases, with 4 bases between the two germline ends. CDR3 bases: TGTGCCTGGATACACTCTGGAAACACCATATATTTT. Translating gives CAWIHSGNTIYF. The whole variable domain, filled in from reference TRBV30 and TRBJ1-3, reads SQTIHQWPATLVQPVGSPLSLECTVEGTSNPNLYWYRQAAGRGLQLLFYSVGIGQISSEVPQNLSASRPQDRQFILSSKKLLLSDSGFYLCAWIHSGNTIYFGEGSWLTVV.

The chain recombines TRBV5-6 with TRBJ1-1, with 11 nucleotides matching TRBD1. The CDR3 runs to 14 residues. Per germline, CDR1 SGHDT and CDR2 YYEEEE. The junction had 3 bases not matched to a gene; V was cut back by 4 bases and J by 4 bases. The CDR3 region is CASSPDRGPTEAFF. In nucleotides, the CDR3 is TGTGCCAGCAGCCCGGACAGGGGGCCCACTGAAGCTTTCTTT. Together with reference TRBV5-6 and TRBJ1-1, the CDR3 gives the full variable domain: DAGVTQSPTHLIKTRGQQVTLRCSPKSGHDTVSWYQQALGQGPQFIFQYYEEEERQRGNFPDRFSGHQFPNYSSELNVNALLLGDSALYLCASSPDRGPTEAFFGQGTRLTVV.

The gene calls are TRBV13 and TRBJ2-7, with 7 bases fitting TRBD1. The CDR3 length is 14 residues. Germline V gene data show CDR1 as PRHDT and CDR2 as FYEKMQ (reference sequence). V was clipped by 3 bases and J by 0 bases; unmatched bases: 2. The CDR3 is CASSFGQVSYEQYF. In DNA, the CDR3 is TGTGCCAGCAGCTTTGGACAGGTCTCCTACGAGCAGTACTTC.

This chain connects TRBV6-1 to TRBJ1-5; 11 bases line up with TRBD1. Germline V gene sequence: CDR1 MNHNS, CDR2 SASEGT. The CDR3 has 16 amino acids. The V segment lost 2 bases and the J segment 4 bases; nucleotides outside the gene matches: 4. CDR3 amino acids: CASSEWDRGGNQPQHF. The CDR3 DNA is TGTGCCAGCAGTGAATGGGACAGGGGGGGAAATCAGCCCCAGCATTTT.

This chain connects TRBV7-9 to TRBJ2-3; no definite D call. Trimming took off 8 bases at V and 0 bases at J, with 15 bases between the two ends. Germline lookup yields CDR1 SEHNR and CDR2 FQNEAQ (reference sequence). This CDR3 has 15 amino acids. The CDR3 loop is CASGARVESTDTQYF. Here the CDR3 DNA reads TGTGCCAGCGGCGCCCGGGTCGAAAGCACAGATACGCAGTATTTT.

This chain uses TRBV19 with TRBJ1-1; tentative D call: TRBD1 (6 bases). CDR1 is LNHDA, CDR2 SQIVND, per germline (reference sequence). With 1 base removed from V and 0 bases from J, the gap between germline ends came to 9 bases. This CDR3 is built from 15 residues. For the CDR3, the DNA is TGTGCCAGTAGTATAGGGGGGCAGCTGAACACTGAAGCTTTCTTT. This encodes CASSIGGQLNTEAFF. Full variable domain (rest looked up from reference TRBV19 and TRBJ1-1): DGGITQSPKYLFRKEGQNVTLSCEQNLNHDAMYWYRQDPGQGLRLIYYSQIVNDFQKGDIAEGYSVSREKKESFPLTVTSAQKNPTAFYLCASSIGGQLNTEAFFGQGTRLTVV.

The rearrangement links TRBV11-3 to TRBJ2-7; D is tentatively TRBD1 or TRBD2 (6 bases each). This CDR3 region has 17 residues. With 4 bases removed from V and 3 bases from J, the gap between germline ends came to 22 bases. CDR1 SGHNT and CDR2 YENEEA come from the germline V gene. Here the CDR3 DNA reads TGTGCCAGCAGCTCCCAACTTGGGGGGCCAGGTTACTACGAGCAGTACTTC. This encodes CASSSQLGGPGYYEQYF.

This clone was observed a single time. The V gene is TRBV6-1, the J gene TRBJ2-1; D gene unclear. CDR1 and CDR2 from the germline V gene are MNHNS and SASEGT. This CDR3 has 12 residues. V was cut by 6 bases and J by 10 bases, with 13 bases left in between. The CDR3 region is CASSPESGEQFF. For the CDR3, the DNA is TGTGCCAGCAGCCCTGAGTCTGGGGAGCAGTTCTTC.

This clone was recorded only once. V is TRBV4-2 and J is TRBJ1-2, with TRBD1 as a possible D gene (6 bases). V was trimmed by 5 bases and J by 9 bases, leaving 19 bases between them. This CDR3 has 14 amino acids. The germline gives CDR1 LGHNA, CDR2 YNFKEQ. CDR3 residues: CASSGGGESQSYTF. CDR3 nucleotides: TGTGCCAGCAGCGGAGGGGGGGAGTCCCAGAGCTACACCTTC.

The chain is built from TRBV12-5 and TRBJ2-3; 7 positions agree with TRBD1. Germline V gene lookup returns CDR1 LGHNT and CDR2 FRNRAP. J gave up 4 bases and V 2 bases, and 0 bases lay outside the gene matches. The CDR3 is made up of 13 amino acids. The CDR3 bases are TGTGCTAGTGGTTTGACAGGGGCAGATACGCAGTATTTT. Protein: CASGLTGADTQYF.

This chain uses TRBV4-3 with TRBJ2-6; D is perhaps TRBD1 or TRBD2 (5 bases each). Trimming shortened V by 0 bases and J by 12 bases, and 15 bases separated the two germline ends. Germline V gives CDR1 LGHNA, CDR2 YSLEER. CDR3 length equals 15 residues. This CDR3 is CASSQDWGPDRVLTF. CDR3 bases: TGCGCCAGCAGCCAAGATTGGGGACCGGACCGCGTCCTGACTTTC.

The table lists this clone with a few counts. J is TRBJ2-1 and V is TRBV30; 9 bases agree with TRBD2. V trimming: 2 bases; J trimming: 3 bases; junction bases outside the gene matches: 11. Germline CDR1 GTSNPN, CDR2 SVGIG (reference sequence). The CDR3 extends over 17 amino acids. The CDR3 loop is CAWSPDPLAGSYNEQFF. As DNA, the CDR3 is TGTGCCTGGAGTCCCGACCCTCTAGCGGGGAGCTACAATGAGCAGTTCTTC.

The CDR3 spells CASSLTGSSNQPQHF. CDR3 nucleotides: TGTGCCAGCAGCTTAACAGGGAGTAGCAATCAGCCCCAGCATTTT. V is TRBV13 and J is TRBJ1-5, with D possibly matching TRBD1 (6 bases). Trimming pared 2 bases from V and 0 bases from J, leaving 8 bases between. The CDR3 sequence is 15 residues long. Germline V gene data show CDR1 as PRHDT and CDR2 as FYEKMQ (reference sequence).

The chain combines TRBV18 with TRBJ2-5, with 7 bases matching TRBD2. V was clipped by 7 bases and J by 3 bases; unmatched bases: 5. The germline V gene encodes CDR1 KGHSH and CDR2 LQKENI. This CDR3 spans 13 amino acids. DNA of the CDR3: TGTGCCAGCTTGCGGGGGACCAAAGAGACCCAGTACTTC. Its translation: CASLRGTKETQYF.